Reported below is one TCR beta chain. Its antigen is not known. The data belong to a study of OX40 agonist ivuxolimab in advanced cancers. Study-level points and caveats: Which antigen the expanded peripheral T cells recognized is unknown.

This CDR3 has 17 amino acids. In germline, CDR1 is MDHEN, CDR2 SYDVKM. V lost 1 base, J lost 6 bases, and 9 bases stayed unmatched. TCRdb's table, derived via immunoSEQ multiplex PCR, lists solely in-frame clones and lacks some. The repertoire holds about 63,000 clones, with over 60% as singletons. Individuals having autoimmune disease history or systemic immunosuppression were not enrolled. This specimen consisted of CD4+ or CD8+ T cells sorted from blood, obtained in a trial of the OX40 agonist ivuxolimab. This sequence was found in an adult with an advanced solid tumor such as melanoma, head and neck, liver or kidney cancer. The rearrangement joins TRBV28 to TRBJ1-5; the match to TRBD1 covers 10 bases. CDR3 bases: TGTGCCAGCAGTTTATACTCTTGGGACAGGGGTAGTCAGCCCCAGCATTTT. Protein product: CASSLYSWDRGSQPQHF.